This T cell receptor beta chain was captured by sequencing in a study of T-cell memory formation after mild COVID-19. TCRdb independently ran MiXCR on the 5' RACE reads; one entry per CDR3 protein. The sample has around 110,000 distinct CDR3 sequences; around an eighth are singletons. This clonotype was counted only a few times. Its target is unknown. Study outcomes and limitations: The SARS-CoV-2 specificity of second-wave clones reaching peak at day 37 remained unverified.

Germline V lookup: CDR1 MNHNY, CDR2 SVGAGI (reference sequence). Between the trimmed V and J ends, which lost 0 bases and 3 bases, there was a span of 24 bases. CDR3 size: 19 residues. The chain recombines TRBV6-6 with TRBJ2-7; a weak D match, TRBD1 (5 bases). This TCR was sampled from a man between 18 and 35 years old who had mild COVID-19 (a few samples of this study predate the infection). Cell type and time point are not known. The sample comprised PBMCs or a T cell subset sorted from them (not recorded which). The CDR3 loop is CASSYSSDGRAKGDYEQYV. CDR3 DNA: TGTGCCAGCAGTTACTCGAGTGACGGTCGGGCGAAAGGGGACTACGAGCAGTACGTC.